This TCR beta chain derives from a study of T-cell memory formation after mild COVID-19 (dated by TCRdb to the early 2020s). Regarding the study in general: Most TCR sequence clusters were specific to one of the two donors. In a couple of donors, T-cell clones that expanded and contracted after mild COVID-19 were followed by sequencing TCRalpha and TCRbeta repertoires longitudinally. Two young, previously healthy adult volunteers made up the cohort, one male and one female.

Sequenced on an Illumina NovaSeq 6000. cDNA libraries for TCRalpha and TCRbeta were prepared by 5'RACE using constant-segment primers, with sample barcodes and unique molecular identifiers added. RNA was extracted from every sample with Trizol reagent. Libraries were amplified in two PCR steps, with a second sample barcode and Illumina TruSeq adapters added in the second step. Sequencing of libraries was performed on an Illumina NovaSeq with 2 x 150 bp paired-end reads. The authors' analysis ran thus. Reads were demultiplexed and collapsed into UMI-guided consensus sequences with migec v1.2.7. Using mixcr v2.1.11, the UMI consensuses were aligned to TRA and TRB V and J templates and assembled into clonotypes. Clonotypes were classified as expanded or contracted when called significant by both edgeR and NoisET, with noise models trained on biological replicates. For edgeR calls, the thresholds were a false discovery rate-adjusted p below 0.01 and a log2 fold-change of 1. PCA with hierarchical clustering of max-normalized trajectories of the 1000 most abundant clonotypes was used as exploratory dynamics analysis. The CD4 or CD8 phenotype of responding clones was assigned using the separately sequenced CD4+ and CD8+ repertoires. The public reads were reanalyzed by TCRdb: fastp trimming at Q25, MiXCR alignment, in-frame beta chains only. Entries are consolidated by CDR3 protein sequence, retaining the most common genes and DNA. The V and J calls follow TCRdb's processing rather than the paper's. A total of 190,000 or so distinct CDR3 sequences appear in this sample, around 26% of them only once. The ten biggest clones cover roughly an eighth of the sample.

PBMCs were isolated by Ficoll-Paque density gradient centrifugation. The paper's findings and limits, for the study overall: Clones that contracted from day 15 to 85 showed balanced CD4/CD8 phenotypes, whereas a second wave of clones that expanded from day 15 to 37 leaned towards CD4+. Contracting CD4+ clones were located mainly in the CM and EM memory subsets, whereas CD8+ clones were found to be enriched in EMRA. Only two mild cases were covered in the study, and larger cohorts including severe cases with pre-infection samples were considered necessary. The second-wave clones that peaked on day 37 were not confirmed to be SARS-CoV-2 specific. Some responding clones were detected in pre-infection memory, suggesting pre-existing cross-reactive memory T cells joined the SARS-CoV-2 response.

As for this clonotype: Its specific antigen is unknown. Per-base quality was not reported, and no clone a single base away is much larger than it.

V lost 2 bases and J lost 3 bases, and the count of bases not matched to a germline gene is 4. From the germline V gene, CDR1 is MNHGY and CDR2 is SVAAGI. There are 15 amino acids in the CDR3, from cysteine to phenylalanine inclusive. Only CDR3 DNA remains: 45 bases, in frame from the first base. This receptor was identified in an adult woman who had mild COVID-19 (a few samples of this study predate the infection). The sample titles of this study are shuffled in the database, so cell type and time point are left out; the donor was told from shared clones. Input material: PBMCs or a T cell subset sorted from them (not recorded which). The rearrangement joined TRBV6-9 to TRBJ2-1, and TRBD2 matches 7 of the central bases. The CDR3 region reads CASSYGGSDYNEQFF. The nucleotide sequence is TGTGCCAGCAGTTATGGCGGGAGTGACTACAATGAGCAGTTCTTC.